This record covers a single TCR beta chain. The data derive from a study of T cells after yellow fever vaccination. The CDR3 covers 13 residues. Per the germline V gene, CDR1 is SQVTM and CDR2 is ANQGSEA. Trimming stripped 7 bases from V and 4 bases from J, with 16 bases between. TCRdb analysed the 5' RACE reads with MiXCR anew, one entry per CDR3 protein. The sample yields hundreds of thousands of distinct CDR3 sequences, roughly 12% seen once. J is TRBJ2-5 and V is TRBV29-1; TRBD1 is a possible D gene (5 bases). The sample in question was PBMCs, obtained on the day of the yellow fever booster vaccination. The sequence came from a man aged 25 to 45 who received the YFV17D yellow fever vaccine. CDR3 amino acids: CSAKDRRPETQYF. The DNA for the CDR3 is TGCAGCGCGAAAGACAGACGCCCAGAGACCCAGTACTTC.